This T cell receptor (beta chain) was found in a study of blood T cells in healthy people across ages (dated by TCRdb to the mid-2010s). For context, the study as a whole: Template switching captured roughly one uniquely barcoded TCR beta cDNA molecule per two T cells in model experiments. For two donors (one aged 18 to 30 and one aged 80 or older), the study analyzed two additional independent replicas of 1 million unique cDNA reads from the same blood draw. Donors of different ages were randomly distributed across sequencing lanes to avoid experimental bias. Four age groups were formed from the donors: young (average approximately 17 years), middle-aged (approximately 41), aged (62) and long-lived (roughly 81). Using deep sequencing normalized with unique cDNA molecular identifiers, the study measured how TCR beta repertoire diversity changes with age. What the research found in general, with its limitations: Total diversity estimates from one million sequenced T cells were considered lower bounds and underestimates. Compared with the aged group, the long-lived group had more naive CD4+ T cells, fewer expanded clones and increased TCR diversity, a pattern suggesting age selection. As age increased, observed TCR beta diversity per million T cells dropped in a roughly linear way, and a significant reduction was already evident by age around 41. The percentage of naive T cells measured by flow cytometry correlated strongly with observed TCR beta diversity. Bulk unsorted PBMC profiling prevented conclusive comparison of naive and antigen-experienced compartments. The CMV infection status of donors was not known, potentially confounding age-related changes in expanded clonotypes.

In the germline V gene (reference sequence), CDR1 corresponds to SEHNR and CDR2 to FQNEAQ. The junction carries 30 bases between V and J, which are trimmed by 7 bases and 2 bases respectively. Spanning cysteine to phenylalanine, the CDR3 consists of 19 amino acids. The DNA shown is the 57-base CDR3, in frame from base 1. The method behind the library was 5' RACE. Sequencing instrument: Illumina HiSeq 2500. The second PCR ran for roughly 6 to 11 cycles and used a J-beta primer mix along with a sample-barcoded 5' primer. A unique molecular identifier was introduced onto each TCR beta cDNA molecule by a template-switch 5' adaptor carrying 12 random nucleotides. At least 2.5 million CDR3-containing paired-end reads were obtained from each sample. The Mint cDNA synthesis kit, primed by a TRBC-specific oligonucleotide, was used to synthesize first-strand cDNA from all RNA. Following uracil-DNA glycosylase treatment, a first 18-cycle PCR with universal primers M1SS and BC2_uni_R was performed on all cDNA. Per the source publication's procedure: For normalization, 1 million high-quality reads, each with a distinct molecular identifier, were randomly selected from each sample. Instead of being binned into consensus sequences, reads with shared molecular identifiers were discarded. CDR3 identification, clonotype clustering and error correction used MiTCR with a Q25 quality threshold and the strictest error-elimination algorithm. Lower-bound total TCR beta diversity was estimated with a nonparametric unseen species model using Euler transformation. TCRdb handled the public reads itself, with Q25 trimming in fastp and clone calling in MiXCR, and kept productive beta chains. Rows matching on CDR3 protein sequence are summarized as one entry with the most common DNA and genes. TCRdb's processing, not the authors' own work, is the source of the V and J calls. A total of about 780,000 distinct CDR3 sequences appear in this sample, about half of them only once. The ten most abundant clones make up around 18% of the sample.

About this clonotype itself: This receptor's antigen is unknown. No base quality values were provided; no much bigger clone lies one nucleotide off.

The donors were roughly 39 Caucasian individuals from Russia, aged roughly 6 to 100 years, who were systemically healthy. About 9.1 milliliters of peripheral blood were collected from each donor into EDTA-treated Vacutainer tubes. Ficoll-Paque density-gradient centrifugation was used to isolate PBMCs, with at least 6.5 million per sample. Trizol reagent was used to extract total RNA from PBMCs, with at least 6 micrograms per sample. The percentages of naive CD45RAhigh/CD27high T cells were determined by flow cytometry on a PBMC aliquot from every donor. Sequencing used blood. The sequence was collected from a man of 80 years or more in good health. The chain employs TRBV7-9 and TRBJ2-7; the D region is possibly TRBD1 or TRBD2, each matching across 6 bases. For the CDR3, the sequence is CASTTQGPQTLRLAYEQYF. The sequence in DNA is TGTGCCAGCACAACACAGGGACCTCAAACCTTAAGACTAGCCTACGAGCAGTACTTC.